The clone carrying this T cell receptor (beta chain) has ten or more counts. Its target is not known. TCRalpha and TCRbeta libraries used 5'RACE with constant-segment primers and UMIs. A single record per CDR3 protein comes from TCRdb applying MiXCR to the 5' RACE reads. This sample has over 60,000 distinct CDR3 sequences, with over 15% found just once. The source of the sample is a study of T-cell memory formation after mild COVID-19. Study observations and caveats: Clones shrinking from day 15 to 85 showed even CD4/CD8 mixes; later expanders tilted CD4+. Some clones that responded turned up in pre-infection memory, which suggests that cross-reactive memory joined in.

Trimming shortened V by 1 base and J by 6 bases, and 12 bases separated the two germline ends. Germline loops: CDR1 SGHDT, CDR2 YYEEEE. The length of the CDR3 is 14 residues. The TCR originated in an adult woman who had mild COVID-19 (a few samples of this study predate the infection). Cell type and time point are not known. The chain is built from TRBV5-6 and TRBJ2-3; D ambiguous. The sequencing sample was made of PBMCs or a T cell subset sorted from them (not recorded which). The CDR3 sequence is CASSLFLNLDTQYF. DNA of the CDR3: TGTGCCAGCAGCTTGTTTTTGAACCTCGATACGCAGTATTTT.